The next 7 T cell receptor beta chains were all read from a single sample in a study of T cells in Graves' hyperthyroidism and ophthalmopathy. Amplified TCR beta CDR3 regions derived from RNA transcripts. First-round RT-PCR with HTBI primers amplified the TCR CDR3 region. TCRdb re-called the multiplex PCR reads through MiXCR, storing one row per CDR3 protein. The sample records 380,000 or so distinct CDR3 sequences, about 18% being singletons. The sequenced sample consisted of blood. The receptor set was obtained from a woman between 18 and 30 years old with Graves' hyperthyroidism.

This clonotype has a handful of counts. V and J are TRBV11-1 and TRBJ1-1, with TRBD1 identical over 10 bases. The CDR3 covers 16 residues. Per germline, CDR1 SGHAT and CDR2 FQDESV (reference sequence). J lost 3 bases, V lost 5 bases, and 9 bases had no gene match. CDR3 DNA sequence: TGTGCCAGCAGCCTCAACTACGGGACAGGGGACACTGAAGCTTTCTTT. As protein: CASSLNYGTGDTEAFF.

In its sample, this clonotype was seen many times. The J gene is TRBJ1-1, the V gene TRBV12-3 or TRBV12-4; TRBD1 might be the D (5 bases). The V and J ends lost 3 bases and 4 bases respectively, with 12 bases between them. This CDR3 comprises 14 residues. The CDR3 nucleotides are TGTGCCAGCAGTTTGGGAGGGGTTGGCACTGAAGCTTTCTTT. Translating gives CASSLGGVGTEAFF.

This clonotype was seen repeatedly, ten times or more. CDR3 coding DNA: TGTGCCACCAGCAGAGTGACCGCTAGCTCTGGAAACACCATATATTTT. Protein product: CATSRVTASSGNTIYF. The genes are TRBV15 and TRBJ1-3; D gene ambiguous. Germline V CDR1 and CDR2: LNHNV, YYDKDF (reference sequence). The CDR3 is 16 amino acids. V dropped 1 base and J dropped 0 bases, with 10 bases sitting between them.

This clonotype was seen more than once but under ten times. The chain combines TRBV27 with TRBJ1-3; weak D call: TRBD1 (6 bases). The germline V gene has CDR1 MNHEY and CDR2 SMNVEV (reference sequence). Trimming pared 5 bases from V and 1 base from J, leaving 12 bases between. The CDR3 covers 15 residues. CDR3 bases: TGTGCCAGCAGTATCACCAGGGGATCTGGAAACACCATATATTTT. Its protein product is CASSITRGSGNTIYF.

This clonotype was recorded at least ten times. The V and J genes are TRBV6-5 and TRBJ2-7, with 8 bases identical to TRBD1. The ends lost 7 bases at V and 7 bases at J; junction bases unmatched: 12. Germline CDR1 MNHEY, CDR2 SVGAGI. The CDR3 contains 14 residues. In nucleotides, the CDR3 is TGTGCCAGCAACACACCGGGACAGGAAAGGGAGCAGTACTTC. This sequence encodes CASNTPGQEREQYF.

V and J are TRBV2 and TRBJ1-5; TRBD1 matches at 7 bases. Germline V CDR1 and CDR2: SNHLY, FYNNEI. The CDR3 is made up of 14 amino acids. The J segment lost 7 bases and the V segment lost 7 bases, leaving 10 bases of the junction unmatched. CDR3 DNA: TGTGCCAGCACCCAGGGGGGAGGGAGACAGCCCCAGCATTTT. Protein sequence: CASTQGGGRQPQHF.

The sample holds many counts of this clonotype. The chain combines TRBV27 with TRBJ2-7, with TRBD1 as a possible D gene (5 bases). Trimming removed 11 bases from V and 0 bases from J, with 20 bases in between. Germline assignment: CDR1 MNHEY and CDR2 SMNVEV (reference sequence). This CDR3 spans 15 amino acids. CDR3 nucleotide sequence: TGTGCCGCAAGAAAAACCAGGGAACACTCCTACGAGCAGTACTTC. This translates into CAARKTREHSYEQYF.